The clone carrying this TCR beta chain occurred many times. What it binds is unknown. This entry belongs to a study of response to subunit inactivated influenza vaccine. Study results and caveats: With each seasonal influenza vaccination, the authors suggested, few new T cells are recruited.

CDR1 is DFQATT and CDR2 is SNEGSKA in the germline V gene (reference sequence). This CDR3 has 14 amino acids. V was pared by 0 bases and J by 6 bases, with 12 bases between. TCRdb re-derived calls from the RT-PCR reads in MiXCR, one entry per CDR3 protein. The sample lists fewer than 700,000 distinct CDR3 sequences; roughly 13% were seen once. The sample consisted of PBMCs from blood, taken roughly 6 weeks after vaccination. This receptor was identified in a man in his fifties who received an inactivated influenza vaccine. The rearrangement uses TRBV20-1 and TRBJ2-1, with D perhaps matching TRBD2 (6 bases). The CDR3 sequence: CSARENGRGNEQFF. In DNA form, the CDR3 reads TGCAGTGCTAGAGAGAACGGGAGAGGCAATGAGCAGTTCTTC.